This TCR beta chain was recovered during a study of Ad26.COV2.S vaccination and SARS-CoV-2 variants. As for the study in general: The donor belonged to the COV1001 Ad26.COV2.S trial arm. Whole-study results and caveats: Spike-specific TCR breadth in vaccine recipients exceeded that seen in placebo recipients. Vaccinated and placebo-treated recipients had similar non-spike TCR breadth.

Comment on this clone: Its target is unknown.

The CDR3 is made up of 14 amino acids. V shed 3 bases and J 7 bases; nucleotides not matched to a gene: 8. CDR1 and CDR2 (germline): KGHSH, LQKENI. Indicated treatment: roughly 20 received Ad26.COV2.S at low or high dose, single or two shots; roughly 5 received placebo; per-sample allocation not given. On day 63 after the first injection, vaccine and placebo recipients gave samples. Method: immunoSEQ multiplex PCR; TCRdb's copy keeps in-frame clones and lacks some. The data hold more than 300,000 clones, with about 86% observed a single time. The chain uses TRBV18 and TRBJ2-7; 8 bases are shared with TRBD2. This receptor was identified in a person between 18 and 65 years old who received the Ad26.COV2.S COVID-19 vaccine or a placebo. The input for sequencing was peripheral blood, taken in a trial of Ad26.COV2.S vaccine versus placebo. CDR3 DNA: TGTGCCAGCTCACCCGACCCAGGGACTAGAGAGCAGTACTTC. This translates into CASSPDPGTREQYF. Together with reference TRBV18 and TRBJ2-7, the CDR3 gives the full variable domain: NAGVMQNPRHLVRRRGQEARLRCSPMKGHSHVYWYRQLPEEGLKFMVYLQKENIIDESGMPKERFSAEFPKEGPSILRIQQVVRGDSAAYFCASSPDPGTREQYFGPGTRLTVT.